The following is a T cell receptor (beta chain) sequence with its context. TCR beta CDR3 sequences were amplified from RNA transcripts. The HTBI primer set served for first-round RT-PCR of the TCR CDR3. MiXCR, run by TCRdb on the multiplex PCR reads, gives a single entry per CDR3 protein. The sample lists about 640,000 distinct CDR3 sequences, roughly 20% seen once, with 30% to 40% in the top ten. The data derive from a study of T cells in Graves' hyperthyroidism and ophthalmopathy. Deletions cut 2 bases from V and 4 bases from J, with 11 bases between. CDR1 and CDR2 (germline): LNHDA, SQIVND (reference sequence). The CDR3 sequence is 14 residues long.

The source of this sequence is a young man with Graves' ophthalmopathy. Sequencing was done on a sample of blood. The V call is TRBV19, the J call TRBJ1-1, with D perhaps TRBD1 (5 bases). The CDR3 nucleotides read TGTGCCAGTAGTATACAGGGAGTAGGCACTGAAGCTTTCTTT. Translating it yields CASSIQGVGTEAFF.